The 29 T cell receptor beta chains below come from one sample, sequenced in a study of molecular identifiers for immune sequencing clone quantification. TCRdb independently ran MiXCR on the PCR reads; one entry per CDR3 protein. The data contain about 100,000 distinct CDR3 sequences, 35% of them seen just once; the ten biggest clones take up 9% to 10%. The source material was naive CD8+ T cells from blood, with Jurkat cell RNA spiked in. Described subset: FACS-sorted CD8+CD4-CCR7+CD45RA+ naive T cells. These TCRs come from a human donor in good health. Some libraries in this study had Jurkat cell RNA spiked in.

The chain is built from TRBV13 and TRBJ2-5, with TRBD1 matching 7 bases. The length of the CDR3 is 13 residues. CDR1 and CDR2 (germline): PRHDT, FYEKMQ (reference sequence). Trimming removed 5 bases from V and 5 bases from J; junction bases left unmatched: 5. The CDR3 sequence: CASSADRDETQYF. DNA of the CDR3: TGTGCCAGCAGCGCAGACAGGGATGAGACCCAGTACTTC.

V is TRBV6-5 and J is TRBJ2-2; 7 positions match TRBD2. The CDR3 has 14 residues. Losses at the gene ends were 8 bases for V and 6 bases for J; bases not matched to a gene: 9. Germline V CDR1 and CDR2: MNHEY, SVGAGI. The CDR3 sequence is CASRTGGRAGELFF. CDR3 nucleotides: TGTGCCAGCCGGACTGGCGGGAGAGCCGGGGAGCTGTTTTTT.

The sample holds a few counts of this clonotype. This chain uses TRBV28 with TRBJ2-7, with TRBD1 matching over 8 bases. Trimming removed 3 bases from V and 3 bases from J; junction bases left unmatched: 7. The CDR3 is made up of 15 amino acids. The germline CDR1 and CDR2 sequences are MDHEN and SYDVKM. CDR3 sequence: CASSFTGQGRYEQYF. CDR3 bases: TGTGCCAGCAGTTTCACTGGACAGGGTCGCTACGAGCAGTACTTC.

This clonotype has just a few counts. The rearrangement uses TRBV11-2 and TRBJ2-1; 7 bases align to TRBD2. Germline V gene data show CDR1 as SGHAT and CDR2 as FQNNGV. There are 13 residues in the CDR3. V lost 5 bases and J lost 6; bases outside the gene matches: 4. The CDR3 reads CASSPREGNEQFF. For the CDR3, the DNA is TGTGCCAGCAGCCCCAGGGAGGGCAATGAGCAGTTCTTC.

In its sample, this clonotype was seen a few times. This chain joins TRBV29-1 and TRBJ1-2; perhaps TRBD1 as D (5 bases). Germline lookup yields CDR1 SQVTM and CDR2 ANQGSEA. V gave up 6 bases and J gave up 0 bases, with 11 bases separating them. The length of the CDR3 is 13 residues. CDR3 coding DNA: TGCAGCGTCCGGGACGTTGCTAACTATGGCTACACCTTC. Its protein is CSVRDVANYGYTF.

This clonotype was counted ten times or more. The chain has TRBV9 and TRBJ1-1; 8 bases match TRBD1. This CDR3 contains 14 residues. Trimming removed 3 bases from V and 5 bases from J; junction bases left unmatched: 6. The V gene's germline CDR1 is SGDLS and CDR2 YYNGEE. The CDR3 sequence is CASSAGQAGTEAFF. The CDR3, as DNA: TGTGCCAGCAGCGCGGGACAGGCGGGTACTGAAGCTTTCTTT.

In regard to this clonotype: A much bigger clone sits one base away, suggesting this may be a read error. Here the CDR3 omits its conserved ending phenylalanine or tryptophan, so a read error is the likely source. The chain couples TRBV25-1 to TRBJ1-1; no clear D. This CDR3 is built from 13 residues. Deletions cut 4 bases from V and 8 bases from J, with 14 bases between. Germline V gene lookup returns CDR1 MGHDK and CDR2 SYGVNS. The CDR3, as DNA: TGTGCCAGCAGTGCCCACAGCGAACCCGAAGCTTTCTAT. It translates to CASSAHSEPEAFY.

This clonotype has a handful of counts. A much larger clone sits a single nucleotide away, making a read error possible. CDR3 coding DNA: TGTGCCAGCAGCTTAGCGCTGGGGGGCAGGATCGGAAACACCATATATTTT. Translation: CASSLALGGRIGNTIYF. The genes are TRBV7-6 and TRBJ1-3; D possibly corresponds to TRBD1 (6 bases). V lost 0 bases, J lost 4 bases, and 16 bases lay in between. The CDR3 has 17 residues. The germline V gene encodes CDR1 SGHVS and CDR2 FNYEAQ. The variable domain in full, with the rest retrieved from reference TRBV7-6 and TRBJ1-3, is GAGVSQSPRYKVTKRGQDVALRCDPISGHVSLYWYRQALGQGPEFLTYFNYEAQQDKSGLPNDRFSAERPEGSISTLTIQRTEQRDSAMYRCASSLALGGRIGNTIYFGEGSWLTVV.

On this clonotype: A much larger clone lies a single base off, so this may be a read error. The CDR3 end shows no conserved phenylalanine or tryptophan, and so a read error is likely. J is TRBJ2-7 and V is TRBV4-1; D is ambiguous. The germline CDR1 and CDR2 sequences are MGHRA and YSYEKL. V lost 0 bases, J lost 4 bases, and 7 bases lay in between. CDR3 length equals 13 residues. CDR3 nucleotide sequence: TGCGCCAGCAGCCAAGATATGGGGTACGAGCAGTACTCC. Its protein is CASSQDMGYEQYS.

V is TRBV6-5 and J is TRBJ2-5; 9 bases fit TRBD2. Trimming at V came to 7 bases and at J to 1 base, leaving 7 bases not matched to a gene. The CDR3 covers 15 residues. Germline loops: CDR1 MNHEY, CDR2 SVGAGI. CDR3: CASTLGGGVQETQYF. The CDR3 nucleotides are TGTGCCAGCACCCTTGGCGGGGGGGTCCAAGAGACCCAGTACTTC.

V usage is TRBV6-6 and J usage is TRBJ2-2, with no clear D. The V gene lost 4 bases and the J gene lost 7 bases, with 4 bases spanning the gap. The germline gives CDR1 MNHNY, CDR2 SVGAGI (reference sequence). The CDR3 extends over 11 amino acids. CDR3 loop: CASSSNGELFF. As DNA, the CDR3 is TGTGCCAGCAGTTCGAACGGGGAGCTGTTTTTT.

In the case of this clonotype: At one boundary the junction diverges from the germline segment, which might be a read error. Here the CDR3 DNA reads TGTGCCAGCAGCTTGGCGGACATTCACTACGAGCAGTGCTTC. Protein: CASSLADIHYEQCF. The chain uses TRBV5-3 and TRBJ2-7, with TRBD1 as a possible D gene (5 bases). TRBV5-3 is treated as an ORF (open reading frame) with a function not yet certain. CDR3 length: 14 amino acids.

This clonotype was seen ten or more times. The chain recombines TRBV29-1 with TRBJ2-2; 8 nucleotides align to TRBD2. V lost 6 bases, J lost 0 bases, and 3 bases stayed unmatched. The CDR3 runs to 14 residues. Germline V gene lookup returns CDR1 SQVTM and CDR2 ANQGSEA. The CDR3 sequence: CSVLAGSNTGELFF. The CDR3 DNA is TGCAGCGTCCTAGCGGGCTCGAACACCGGGGAGCTGTTTTTT.

For this clonotype: The junction shows a germline mismatch at one end, possibly a read error. This sequence joins TRBV2 and TRBJ2-7; no firm D call. The CDR3 totals 14 residues. Germline values: CDR1 SNHLY, CDR2 FYNNEI. The DNA of the CDR3 is TGTGCCAGCAGAAAGGAAAACAGCCCCTACGTGCAGTACTTC. Its protein is CASRKENSPYVQYF.

This clonotype came up a few times. CDR3 in DNA: TGTGCCAGCAGGACTCTCACAGGGGGTCCCTACGAGCAGTACTTC. This translates into CASRTLTGGPYEQYF. The chain recombines TRBV28 with TRBJ2-7; 8 bases are a match to TRBD1. CDR3 size: 15 residues. CDR1 and CDR2 (germline): MDHEN, SYDVKM. V lost 6 bases to trimming and J lost 2 bases; unmatched junction nucleotides: 9.

This clonotype was seen a few times. V and J are TRBV7-6 and TRBJ2-7, with a tentative D call TRBD2 (6 bases). This CDR3 spans 12 amino acids. V was cut by 7 bases and J by 3 bases, with 10 bases left in between. CDR1 and CDR2 (germline): SGHVS, FNYEAQ. The CDR3 sequence is CASTGLRYEQYF. The CDR3 region has the DNA TGTGCCAGCACGGGACTTCGCTACGAGCAGTACTTC.

CDR3 loop: CASSSLPNEQYF. DNA for the CDR3: TGTGCCAGCAGCTCCCTCCCCAACGAGCAGTACTTC. The chain has TRBV6-6 and TRBJ2-7; D remains ambiguous. Germline V gives CDR1 MNHNY, CDR2 SVGAGI (reference sequence). With 6 bases removed from V and 5 bases from J, the gap between germline ends came to 11 bases. This CDR3 spans 12 amino acids.

V usage is TRBV7-9 and J usage is TRBJ2-1, with 8 bases that match TRBD1. The J segment lost 7 bases and the V segment lost 2 bases, leaving 7 bases of the junction unmatched. Germline V gene data show CDR1 as SEHNR and CDR2 as FQNEAQ (reference sequence). The CDR3 runs to 15 residues. In DNA form, the CDR3 reads TGTGCCAGCAGCTTAACCGCAGGGGGCACAAATGAGCAGTTCTTC. This sequence encodes CASSLTAGGTNEQFF.

The rearrangement uses TRBV7-8 and TRBJ2-3, with 11 positions matching TRBD2. CDR3 length: 16 amino acids. Unmatched junction bases numbered 3, after V lost 3 bases and J lost 1 base. CDR1 is SGHVS and CDR2 is FQNEAQ in the germline V gene. The CDR3, as DNA: TGTGCCAGCAGCTTCGGGACTAGCGGACGCACAGATACGCAGTATTTT. Translated: CASSFGTSGRTDTQYF.

About this clonotype itself: This may be a read error: a much more frequent sequence differs by one nucleotide. Here the CDR3 reads CASSPPLAGGRNEQFF. For the CDR3, the DNA is TGTGCCAGCAGCCCCCCCCTAGCGGGAGGTCGCAATGAGCAGTTCTTC. The V and J genes are TRBV7-8 and TRBJ2-1; 11 positions agree with TRBD2. The CDR3 sequence is 16 residues long. The J segment lost 6 bases and the V segment lost 5 bases, leaving 9 bases of the junction unmatched. The V gene's germline CDR1 is SGHVS and CDR2 FQNEAQ.

The rearrangement uses TRBV28 and TRBJ2-7; the D call may be TRBD1 or TRBD2 (5 bases each). The germline V gene has CDR1 MDHEN and CDR2 SYDVKM. Trimming pared 10 bases from V and 2 bases from J, leaving 15 bases between. The CDR3 covers 13 residues. CDR3 in DNA: TGTGCCACCGAAGGGACGGAGACCTACGAGCAGTACTTC. This encodes CATEGTETYEQYF.

The chain has TRBV28 and TRBJ2-7; D possibly corresponds to TRBD2 (7 bases). The germline V gene encodes CDR1 MDHEN and CDR2 SYDVKM. The CDR3 covers 13 residues. Trimming removed 6 bases at V and 6 bases at J, with 15 bases between. CDR3 sequence: CASSFREGGEQYF. CDR3 nucleotide sequence: TGTGCCAGCAGCTTTAGGGAGGGGGGCGAGCAGTACTTC.

This clonotype was recorded at least ten times. The V call is TRBV7-9, the J call TRBJ2-2; 8 bases align to TRBD2. The V gene's germline CDR1 is SEHNR and CDR2 FQNEAQ (reference sequence). This CDR3 has 14 residues. The trim removed 2 bases at V and 6 bases at J, leaving 2 bases unmatched. The CDR3 reads CASSLSGRAGELFF. Written as DNA, the CDR3 is TGTGCCAGCAGCTTAAGCGGGAGAGCCGGGGAGCTGTTTTTT.

The rearrangement joins TRBV12-3 or TRBV12-4 to TRBJ1-2; 11 positions agree with TRBD1. This CDR3 contains 15 residues. Unmatched junction bases numbered 9, after V lost 7 bases and J lost 5 bases. The chain's CDR3 is CASTFGTGGRYGYTF. In nucleotides, the CDR3 is TGTGCCAGCACCTTTGGGACAGGGGGGAGATATGGCTACACCTTC.

Worth noting for this clonotype: A much larger clone sits a single nucleotide away, making a read error possible. V usage is TRBV6-2 or TRBV6-3 and J usage is TRBJ1-6; a possible D gene is TRBD1 (5 bases). The CDR3 consists of 13 residues. Trimming left V 9 bases short and J 10 bases short, with 16 bases between. Germline-derived CDR1 and CDR2 are MNHEY and SVGEGT. This CDR3 is CASTDSPASPLHF. The DNA for the CDR3 is TGTGCCAGTACCGACAGTCCAGCCTCACCCCTCCACTTT.

This clonotype was counted many times. A junction end diverges from the germline sequence, so it may reflect a read error. The chain has TRBV2 and TRBJ1-5; D is undetermined. The CDR3 loop spans 14 amino acids. Germline assignment: CDR1 SNHLY and CDR2 FYNNEI. The chain's CDR3 is CASREGMSNQPQHF. The CDR3 DNA reads TGTGCCAGCAGGGAAGGGATGAGCAATCAGCCCCAGCATTTT.

This clonotype was detected only a few times. V is TRBV20-1 and J is TRBJ1-1; D perhaps matches TRBD1 (6 bases). The V gene's germline CDR1 is DFQATT and CDR2 SNEGSKA (reference sequence). The CDR3 sequence is 12 residues long. V lost 0 bases, J lost 11 bases, and 13 bases lay in between. CDR3 region: CSAREGPGAAFF. The CDR3 nucleotides read TGCAGTGCTAGAGAGGGTCCGGGGGCGGCTTTCTTT.

This clonotype occurred many times. The V call is TRBV2, the J call TRBJ2-7; 8 bases match TRBD2. Per germline, CDR1 SNHLY and CDR2 FYNNEI. The CDR3 totals 14 residues. V lost 7 bases to trimming and J lost 7 bases; unmatched junction nucleotides: 12. The DNA of the CDR3 is TGTGCCAGCACGATGGCGGGAGGACGGCCTGAGCAGTACTTC. Translation gives CASTMAGGRPEQYF. The complete variable domain, with remaining parts taken from reference TRBV2 and TRBJ2-7, reads EPEVTQTPSHQVTQMGQEVILRCVPISNHLYFYWYRQILGQKVEFLVSFYNNEISEKSEIFDDQFSVERPDGSNFTLKIRSTKLEDSAMYFCASTMAGGRPEQYFGPGTRLTVT.

With respect to this clonotype: This could be a read error, since a much larger clone is one nucleotide away. The chain has TRBV7-8 and TRBJ1-1, with D unclear. The CDR3 runs to 14 residues. Germline V gene data show CDR1 as SGHVS and CDR2 as FQNEAQ. V lost 2 bases, J lost 6 bases, and 13 bases lay in between. The CDR3 spells CASSLSGGVPEAFF. CDR3 DNA sequence: TGTGCCAGCAGCTTATCGGGCGGGGTCCCTGAAGCTTTCTTT.